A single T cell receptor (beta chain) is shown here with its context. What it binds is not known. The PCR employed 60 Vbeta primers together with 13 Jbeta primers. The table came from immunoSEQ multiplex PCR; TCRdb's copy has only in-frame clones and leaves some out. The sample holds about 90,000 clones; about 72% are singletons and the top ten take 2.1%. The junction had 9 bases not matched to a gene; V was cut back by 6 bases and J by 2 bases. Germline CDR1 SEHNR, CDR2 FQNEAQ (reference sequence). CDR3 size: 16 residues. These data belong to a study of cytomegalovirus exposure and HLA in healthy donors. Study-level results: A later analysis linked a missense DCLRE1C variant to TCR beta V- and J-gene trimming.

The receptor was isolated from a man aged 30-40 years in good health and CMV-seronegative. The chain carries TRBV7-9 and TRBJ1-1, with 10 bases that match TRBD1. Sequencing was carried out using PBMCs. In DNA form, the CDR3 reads TGTGCCAGCAGTTCGGGGGACAGGGGCCTCAACACTGAAGCTTTCTTT. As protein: CASSSGDRGLNTEAFF. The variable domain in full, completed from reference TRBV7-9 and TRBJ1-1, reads DTGVSQNPRHKITKRGQNVTFRCDPISEHNRLYWYRQTLGQGPEFLTYFQNEAQLEKSRLLSDRFSAERPKGSFSTLEIQRTEQGDSAMYLCASSSGDRGLNTEAFFGQGTRLTVV.